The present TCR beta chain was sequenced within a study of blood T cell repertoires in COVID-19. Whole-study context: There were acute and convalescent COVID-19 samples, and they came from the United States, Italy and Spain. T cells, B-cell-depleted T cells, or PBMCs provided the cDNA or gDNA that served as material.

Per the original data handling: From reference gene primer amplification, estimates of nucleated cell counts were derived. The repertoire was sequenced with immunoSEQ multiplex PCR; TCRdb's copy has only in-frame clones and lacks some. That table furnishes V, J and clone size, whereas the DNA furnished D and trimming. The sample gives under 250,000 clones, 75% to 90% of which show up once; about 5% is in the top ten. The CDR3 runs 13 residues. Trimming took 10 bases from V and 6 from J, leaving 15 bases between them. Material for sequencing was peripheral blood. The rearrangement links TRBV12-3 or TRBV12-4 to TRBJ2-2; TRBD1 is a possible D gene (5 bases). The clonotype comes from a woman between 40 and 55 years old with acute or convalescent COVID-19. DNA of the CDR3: TGTGCCAACCTCAAGGGGTGGGCCGGGGAGCTGTTTTTT. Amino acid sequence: CANLKGWAGELFF.